This is a list of T cell receptor beta chains from one sample in a study of T cell responses to AZD1222 COVID-19 vaccine. TCRdb's copy holds only in-frame clones and misses some; the assay was immunoSEQ multiplex PCR. The sample has more than 150,000 clones, roughly 92% seen once. The material sequenced was peripheral blood, taken on day 0 of AZD1222 vaccination. The origin of the receptors is an adult in good health. Each CDR3 is given with its conserved first and last residue. Fields, in order: J gene, V gene, clone size, D gene, CDR3 protein, CDR3 DNA. D genes are given only for firm matches. Part of the rows lack a size; the others show once, few, many or a class for expanded clones.

J gene: TRBJ2-1
V gene: TRBV11-2
clone size: NA
D gene: NA
CDR3 protein: CASSLTDNEQFF
CDR3 DNA: TGTGCCAGCAGCCTGACAGACAATGAGCAGTTCTTC

J gene: TRBJ2-1
V gene: TRBV30
clone size: NA
D gene: TRBD1
CDR3 protein: CAWGHGTGSYNEQFF
CDR3 DNA: TGTGCCTGGGGACACGGGACAGGTTCCTACAATGAGCAGTTCTTC

J gene: TRBJ2-2
V gene: TRBV6-5
clone size: NA
D gene: NA
CDR3 protein: CASSFGTGELFF
CDR3 DNA: TGTGCCAGCAGTTTCGGCACCGGGGAGCTGTTTTTT

J gene: TRBJ1-2
V gene: TRBV18
clone size: NA
D gene: NA
CDR3 protein: CASSPQGDYGYTF
CDR3 DNA: TGTGCCAGCTCACCACAGGGGGACTATGGCTACACCTTC

J gene: TRBJ2-1
V gene: TRBV27
clone size: NA
D gene: NA
CDR3 protein: CASSLGSGPYNEQFF
CDR3 DNA: TGTGCCAGCAGTCTTGGGTCCGGCCCCTACAATGAGCAGTTCTTC

J gene: TRBJ1-1
V gene: TRBV19
clone size: NA
D gene: TRBD1
CDR3 protein: CASRKKRTGTQNTEAFF
CDR3 DNA: TGTGCCAGTAGGAAAAAACGGACAGGGACCCAGAACACTGAAGCTTTCTTT

J gene: TRBJ1-1
V gene: TRBV28
clone size: NA
D gene: TRBD1
CDR3 protein: CASIGQGAGLNTEAFF
CDR3 DNA: TGTGCCAGCATTGGACAGGGGGCAGGATTGAACACTGAAGCTTTCTTT

J gene: TRBJ1-2
V gene: TRBV3-1/TRBV3-2
clone size: NA
D gene: NA
CDR3 protein: CASSSRGYGYTF
CDR3 DNA: TGTGCCAGCTCCTCTCGGGGGTATGGCTACACCTTC

J gene: TRBJ1-5
V gene: TRBV7-2
clone size: NA
D gene: NA
CDR3 protein: CASSPRAGPQHF
CDR3 DNA: TGTGCCAGCAGCCCCCGAGCGGGGCCCCAGCATTTT

J gene: TRBJ1-2
V gene: TRBV7-9
clone size: NA
D gene: NA
CDR3 protein: CASSLSSASGYTF
CDR3 DNA: TGTGCCAGCAGCTTATCTTCAGCATCTGGCTACACCTTC

J gene: TRBJ1-3
V gene: TRBV9
clone size: NA
D gene: NA
CDR3 protein: CASSERLSPGNTIYF
CDR3 DNA: TGTGCCAGCAGCGAACGACTTTCGCCCGGAAACACCATATATTTT

J gene: TRBJ1-1
V gene: TRBV9
clone size: once
D gene: NA
CDR3 protein: CASSVVGRVLNTEAFF
CDR3 DNA: TGTGCCAGCAGCGTAGTCGGCAGAGTGCTGAACACTGAAGCTTTCTTT

J gene: TRBJ1-1
V gene: TRBV4-1
clone size: NA
D gene: TRBD1
CDR3 protein: CASSQQTGGSSTEAFF
CDR3 DNA: TGCGCCAGCAGCCAACAAACAGGGGGTTCGAGCACTGAAGCTTTCTTT

J gene: TRBJ1-2
V gene: TRBV6-1
clone size: NA
D gene: NA
CDR3 protein: CASSEAPRLYGYTF
CDR3 DNA: TGTGCCAGCAGTGAAGCCCCACGGCTCTATGGCTACACCTTC

J gene: TRBJ2-1
V gene: TRBV27
clone size: NA
D gene: TRBD2
CDR3 protein: CASSSPGLAGEQFF
CDR3 DNA: TGTGCCAGCAGTTCGCCCGGACTAGCGGGCGAGCAGTTCTTC

J gene: TRBJ1-2
V gene: TRBV21-1
clone size: NA
D gene: NA
CDR3 protein: CASSALGGDYGYTF
CDR3 DNA: TGTGCCAGCAGCGCCTTAGGGGGCGACTATGGCTACACCTTC

J gene: TRBJ2-1
V gene: TRBV2
clone size: NA
D gene: TRBD1
CDR3 protein: CASRWDSGGSNEQFF
CDR3 DNA: TGTGCCAGCAGGTGGGACAGTGGGGGCTCGAATGAGCAGTTCTTC

J gene: TRBJ2-2
V gene: TRBV7-9
clone size: NA
D gene: TRBD2
CDR3 protein: CASSLVALAGVPGELFF
CDR3 DNA: TGTGCCAGCAGCTTAGTGGCGTTAGCGGGGGTTCCCGGGGAGCTGTTTTTT

J gene: TRBJ1-2
V gene: TRBV27
clone size: NA
D gene: NA
CDR3 protein: CASSLYGGSYGYTF
CDR3 DNA: TGTGCCAGCAGTTTATACGGGGGTTCCTATGGCTACACCTTC

J gene: TRBJ1-4
V gene: TRBV2
clone size: NA
D gene: TRBD1
CDR3 protein: CASTGTVSRSNEKLFF
CDR3 DNA: TGTGCCAGCACCGGGACAGTTTCGCGCTCTAATGAAAAACTGTTTTTT

J gene: TRBJ1-4
V gene: TRBV5-4
clone size: NA
D gene: NA
CDR3 protein: CASSLDPGEKLFF
CDR3 DNA: TGTGCCAGCAGCTTGGACCCAGGAGAAAAACTGTTTTTT

J gene: TRBJ1-2
V gene: TRBV7-2
clone size: NA
D gene: TRBD1
CDR3 protein: CASSPPGTGGYGYTF
CDR3 DNA: TGTGCCAGCAGCCCGCCCGGGACAGGAGGTTATGGCTACACCTTC